This T cell receptor beta chain was identified during a study of blood T cell repertoires in COVID-19 (dated by TCRdb to the early 2020s). About the investigation overall: Samples covering the acute and convalescent phases of COVID-19 were provided by collaborators in the United States, Italy and Spain. A de-identified subject ID, COVID-19 status, age in years and sex were almost always included in the sample metadata. Subjects who had been exposed to COVID-19, were actively infected with it, or had recovered from it provided the deeply sampled blood TCRbeta repertoires that made up the dataset. The prospective study material was composed of cDNA or gDNA derived from T cells, B-cell-depleted T cells, or PBMCs. Where HLA class I and class II types were available, the types were taken from metadata supplied by the sample provider, not from assay-based typing. The repertoires were released in a freely available public database meant as a resource for research on the immune response to SARS-CoV-2. The samples were drawn from two sources: the first 160 participants of the ongoing ImmuneRACE study, and 950 to 1,500 subjects contributed by 6 global collaborators.

In the prospective study, participants were roughly 18 to 100 years old, resided in about two dozen geographic areas of the United States, and were enrolled through a virtual design. Cohort assignment in the prospective study relied on participant-reported clinical history from a screening survey and a study questionnaire. In the prospective study, mobile phlebotomists collected whole blood, serum and a nasopharyngeal or oropharyngeal swab from each participant. Participants in the prospective study had the option to provide additional blood draws and questionnaires over a roughly 2-month period. Prospective study blood samples were shipped either frozen or at room temperature before DNA extraction. Here is what the overall study found, with its caveats: How much clinical and demographic metadata was included differed by source and by participant, and the metadata was provided uncurated.

CDR1 MDHEN and CDR2 SYDVKM were looked up in the germline V gene. V was cut back by 4 bases and J by 0 bases, leaving a gap of 10 bases between them. Reading from cysteine to phenylalanine, the CDR3 counts 16 amino acids. This entry keeps only the CDR3 DNA: 48 bases, framed from base 1. TCRbeta CDR3 regions were amplified from genomic DNA by means of the immunoSEQ Assay, a bias-controlled multiplex PCR. The paper's processing steps were these. The number of nucleated cells in each sample was estimated from the amplification of reference gene primers within the assay. To quantify the absolute abundance of each unique TCRbeta CDR3 rearrangement, sequence reads were collapsed and filtered. For each sample, productive Simpson clonality was calculated as the square root of Simpson's diversity index over productive rearrangements. As stored in TCRdb, this immuneACCESS dataset retains in-frame rearrangements with V and J assigned. A fraction of the clones does not appear; measured against another copy, unresolved V genes explain less than half of the discrepancy, and the remainder lacks a known reason. The V and J calls and clone size come from that table; D and trimming were worked out from the DNA. This sample gives hundreds of thousands of clones in total; about 80% of them show up just once. 3.5% to 5% of the sample comes from the top ten.

This clone was counted between two and nine times. Its antigen is unknown. Base qualities are not recorded, but no much larger clone differs from it by a single base. Material: PBMCs or T cells enriched from blood (not recorded which). This sequence was found in a man between 25 and 39 years old with acute COVID-19. Rearrangement joined TRBV28 to TRBJ2-6, and possibly TRBD2, on 5 matching bases. The CDR3 loop reads CASSSLGLSGANVLTF. The sequence in DNA is TGTGCCAGCAGTTCCCTCGGACTCTCTGGGGCCAACGTCCTGACTTTC.